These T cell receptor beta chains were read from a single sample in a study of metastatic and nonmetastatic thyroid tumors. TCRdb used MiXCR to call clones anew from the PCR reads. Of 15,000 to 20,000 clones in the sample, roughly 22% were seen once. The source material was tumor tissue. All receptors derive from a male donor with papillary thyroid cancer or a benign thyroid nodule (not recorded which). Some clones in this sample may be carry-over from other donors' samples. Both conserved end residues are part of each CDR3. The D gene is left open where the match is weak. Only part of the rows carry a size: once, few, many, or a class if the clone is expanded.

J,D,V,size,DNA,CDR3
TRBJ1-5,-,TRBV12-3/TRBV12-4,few,TGTGCCAGCAACAGGGAAAGCAATCAGCCCCAGCATTTT,CASNRESNQPQHF
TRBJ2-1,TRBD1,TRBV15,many,TGTGCCACCAGCAGAGATATAAGGGGGACAGGAAGGAATGAGCAGTTCTTC,CATSRDIRGTGRNEQFF
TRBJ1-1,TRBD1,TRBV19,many,TGTGCCAGTAGGCGACAGGGGAGAGAAACTGAAGCTTTCTTT,CASRRQGRETEAFF
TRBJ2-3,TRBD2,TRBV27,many,TGTGCCAGCAGACTAGCGGGAGTTGCAGATACGCAGTATTTT,CASRLAGVADTQYF
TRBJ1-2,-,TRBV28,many,TGTGCCAGCAGTAGACAGGACTATGGCTACACCTTC,CASSRQDYGYTF
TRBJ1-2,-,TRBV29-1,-,TGCAGCGCTCCGTCGGGTGTTGGCTACACCTTC,CSAPSGVGYTF
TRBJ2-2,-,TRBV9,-,TGTGCCACCATGGGCGGCAGGGGCGTTTCAGACACCGGGGAGCTGTTTTTT,CATMGGRGVSDTGELFF
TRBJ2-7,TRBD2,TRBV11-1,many,TGTGCCAGCAGCCCCAGGACTAGCGGGAACCCCTACGAGCAGTACTTC,CASSPRTSGNPYEQYF
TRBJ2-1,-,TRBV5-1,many,TGCGCCAGCAGCTTGGAATGGGACTTAAACAATGAGCAGTTCTTC,CASSLEWDLNNEQFF
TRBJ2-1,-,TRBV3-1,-,TGTCCCAGCACCTCAACCGCGTCCTACAATGAGCAGTTCTTC,CPSTSTASYNEQFF
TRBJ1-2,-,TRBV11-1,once,TGTGCCAGCAACTTTTCGGGACGGGGGTTAAACTATGGCTACACCTTC,CASNFSGRGLNYGYTF
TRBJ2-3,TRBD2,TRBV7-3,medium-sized,TGTGCCAGCAGCTTCCCAGCGGGAGGGGGAAAGGATACGCAGTATTTT,CASSFPAGGGKDTQYF
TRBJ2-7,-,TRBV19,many,TGTGCCAGTAGTATAGGAGGATCGGGCGGGACCTCCTACGAGCAGTACTTC,CASSIGGSGGTSYEQYF
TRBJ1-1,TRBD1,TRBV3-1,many,TGTGCCAGCAGCCCCAGGGGGGACACTGAAGCTTTCTTT,CASSPRGDTEAFF
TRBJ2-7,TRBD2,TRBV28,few,TGTGCCAGCATGACTAGCGAGATGTCCCACGAGCAGTACTTC,CASMTSEMSHEQYF
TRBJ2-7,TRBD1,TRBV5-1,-,TGCGCCAGCAGCTGGTCCCTGGGACAGGGATCCTACGAGCAGTACTTC,CASSWSLGQGSYEQYF
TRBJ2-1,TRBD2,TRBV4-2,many,TGTGCCAGCAGCCAAGACCCCCTAGCGGGAAATGAGCAGTTCTTC,CASSQDPLAGNEQFF
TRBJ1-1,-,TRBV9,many,TGTGCCAGCAGCGGGAGGGACTTTAACACTGAAGCTTTCTTT,CASSGRDFNTEAFF
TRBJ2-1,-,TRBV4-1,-,TGCGCCAGGCGCCAAGATAGCGGCAGCTCCTACAATGAGCAGTTCTTC,CARRQDSGSSYNEQFF
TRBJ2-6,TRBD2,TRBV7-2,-,TGTGCCAGCAGCCTGGGGGGGTCAGGGGCCAACGTCCTGACTTTC,CASSLGGSGANVLTF
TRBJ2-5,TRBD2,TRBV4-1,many,TGCGCCAGCAGTGTGCCGGGACTAGAGGTCGAGACCCAGTACTTC,CASSVPGLEVETQYF
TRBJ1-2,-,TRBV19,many,TGTGCCAGTAGTCCGTCAGGGGTGAACTATGGCTACACCTTC,CASSPSGVNYGYTF
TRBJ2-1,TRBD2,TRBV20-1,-,TGCAGTGCTAGAGATCTCAAAGCGGGACGACCCGAGCAGTTCTTC,CSARDLKAGRPEQFF
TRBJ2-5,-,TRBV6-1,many,TGTGCCAGCAGTGAAGCAGGAGAGACCCAGTACTTC,CASSEAGETQYF
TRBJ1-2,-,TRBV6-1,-,TGTGCAAGCAGTGAGAACAGATATGGCTACACCTTC,CASSENRYGYTF
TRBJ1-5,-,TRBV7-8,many,TGTGCCAGCAGCTTGCAGGCGTATAGCAATCAGCCCCAGCATTTT,CASSLQAYSNQPQHF
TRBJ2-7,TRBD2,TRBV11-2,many,TGTGCCAGCAGCTCAGACTCCGGGACTAAGATCTACGAGCAGTACTTC,CASSSDSGTKIYEQYF
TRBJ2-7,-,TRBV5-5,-,TGTGCCAGCAGCTTTTTTGAAGGGGTCGAGCAGTACTTC,CASSFFEGVEQYF
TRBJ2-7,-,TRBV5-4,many,TGTGCCAGCAGCTTAGGGGGAGGAACATCCTACGAGCAGTACTTC,CASSLGGGTSYEQYF
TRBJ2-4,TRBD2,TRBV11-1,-,TGTGCCAGCAGCCCAATATGGACTAGCGGGATAGGCAAAAACATTCAGTACTTC,CASSPIWTSGIGKNIQYF
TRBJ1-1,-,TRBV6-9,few,TGTGCCGGCAGTTTAATGAAAACTGAAGCTTTCTTT,CAGSLMKTEAFF
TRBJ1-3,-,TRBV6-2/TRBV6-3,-,TGTGCCAGCAGTCTGTCCTCTGGAAACACCATATATTTT,CASSLSSGNTIYF
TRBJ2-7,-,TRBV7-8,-,TGTGCCTGCAGCTTATCTCATCAAGGTACCTACGAGCAGTACTTC,CACSLSHQGTYEQYF
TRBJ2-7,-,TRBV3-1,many,TGTGCCAGCAGCCAAGATCTTTGGACGGGGAACTACGAGCAGTACTTC,CASSQDLWTGNYEQYF
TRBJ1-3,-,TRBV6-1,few,TGTGCCAGCAGTGAATCGGAGGGGAGGTCTGGAAACACCATATATTTT,CASSESEGRSGNTIYF
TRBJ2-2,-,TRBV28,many,TGTGCCAGCAGTTTCAGTCTGGACACAAACACCGGGGAGCTGTTTTTT,CASSFSLDTNTGELFF
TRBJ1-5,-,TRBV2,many,TGTGCCAGCAGTGATACAGGGAATCAGCCCCAGCATTTT,CASSDTGNQPQHF
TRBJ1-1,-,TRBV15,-,TGTGCCACCAGAAGTTTGAACACTGAAGCTTTCTTT,CATRSLNTEAFF
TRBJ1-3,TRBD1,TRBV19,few,TGTGCCAGTAGCCCCAGGGGGGGGAGCCCTGGAAACACCATATATTTT,CASSPRGGSPGNTIYF
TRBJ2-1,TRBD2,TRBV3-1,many,TGTGCCAGCAGCCCTCAAATTTCTAGCGGACCCTACAATGAGCAGTTCTTC,CASSPQISSGPYNEQFF